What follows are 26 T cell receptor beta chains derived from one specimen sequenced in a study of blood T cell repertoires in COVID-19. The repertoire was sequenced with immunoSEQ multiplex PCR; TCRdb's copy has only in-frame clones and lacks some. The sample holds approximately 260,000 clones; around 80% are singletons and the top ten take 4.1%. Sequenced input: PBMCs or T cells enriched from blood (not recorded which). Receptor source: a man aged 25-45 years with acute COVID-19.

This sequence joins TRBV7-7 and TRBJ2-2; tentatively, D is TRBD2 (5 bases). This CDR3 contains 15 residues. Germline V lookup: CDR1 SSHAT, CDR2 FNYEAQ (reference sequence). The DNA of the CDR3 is TGTGCTAGCGCACCTCTCCCGAGGGTCGGCACAGAGCTGTTTTTT. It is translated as CASAPLPRVGTELFF.

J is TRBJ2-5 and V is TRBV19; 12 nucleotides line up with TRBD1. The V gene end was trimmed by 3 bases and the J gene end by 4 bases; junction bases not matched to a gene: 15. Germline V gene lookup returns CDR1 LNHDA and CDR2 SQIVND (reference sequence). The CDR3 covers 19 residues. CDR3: CASSIGGQGARNSRETQYF. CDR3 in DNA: TGTGCCAGTAGTATCGGGGGACAGGGGGCGAGGAATTCTCGAGAGACCCAGTACTTC.

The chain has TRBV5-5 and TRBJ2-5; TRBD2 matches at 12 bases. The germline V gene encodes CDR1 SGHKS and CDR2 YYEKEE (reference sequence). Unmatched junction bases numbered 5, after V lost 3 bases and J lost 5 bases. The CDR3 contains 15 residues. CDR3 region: CASSSLAGGLETQYF. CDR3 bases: TGTGCCAGCAGCTCCCTAGCGGGAGGGCTTGAGACCCAGTACTTC.

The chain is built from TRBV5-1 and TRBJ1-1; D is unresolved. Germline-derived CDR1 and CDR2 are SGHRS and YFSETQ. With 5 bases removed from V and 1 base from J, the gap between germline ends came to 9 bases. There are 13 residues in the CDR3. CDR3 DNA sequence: TGCGCCAGCAGTTTAACAGAGAACACTGAAGCTTTCTTT. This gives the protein CASSLTENTEAFF.

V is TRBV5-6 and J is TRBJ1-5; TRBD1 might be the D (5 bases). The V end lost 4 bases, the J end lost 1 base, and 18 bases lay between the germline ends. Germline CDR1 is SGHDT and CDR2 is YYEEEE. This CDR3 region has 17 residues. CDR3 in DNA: TGTGCCAGCAGCGGACGGGGGACGGCGGGGAGCAATCAGCCCCAGCATTTT. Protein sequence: CASSGRGTAGSNQPQHF.

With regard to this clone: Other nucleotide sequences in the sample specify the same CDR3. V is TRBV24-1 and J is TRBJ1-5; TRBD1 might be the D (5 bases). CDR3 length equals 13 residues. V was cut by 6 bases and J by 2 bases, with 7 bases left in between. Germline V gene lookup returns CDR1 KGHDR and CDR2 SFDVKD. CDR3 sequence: CATSPQGNQPQHF. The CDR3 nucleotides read TGTGCCACCAGTCCACAGGGCAATCAGCCCCAGCATTTT.

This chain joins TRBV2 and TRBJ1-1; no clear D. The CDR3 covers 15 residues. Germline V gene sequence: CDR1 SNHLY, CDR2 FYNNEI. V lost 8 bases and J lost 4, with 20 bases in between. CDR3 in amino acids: CASFNSAHSSTEAFF. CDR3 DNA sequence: TGTGCCAGCTTTAATTCCGCTCATTCGAGCACTGAAGCTTTCTTT. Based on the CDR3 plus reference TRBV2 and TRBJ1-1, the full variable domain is EPEVTQTPSHQVTQMGQEVILRCVPISNHLYFYWYRQILGQKVEFLVSFYNNEISEKSEIFDDQFSVERPDGSNFTLKIRSTKLEDSAMYFCASFNSAHSSTEAFFGQGTRLTVV.

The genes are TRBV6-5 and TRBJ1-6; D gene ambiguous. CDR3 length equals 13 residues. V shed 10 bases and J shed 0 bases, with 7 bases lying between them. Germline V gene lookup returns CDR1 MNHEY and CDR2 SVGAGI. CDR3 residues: CATLYSYNSPLHF. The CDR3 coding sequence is TGTGCCACCCTCTACTCCTATAATTCACCCCTCCACTTT.

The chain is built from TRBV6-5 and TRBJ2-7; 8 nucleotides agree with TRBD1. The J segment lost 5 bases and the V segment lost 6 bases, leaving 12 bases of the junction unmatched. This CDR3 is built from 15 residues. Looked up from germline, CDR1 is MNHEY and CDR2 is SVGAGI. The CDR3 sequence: CASRARGRLVNEQYV. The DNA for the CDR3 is TGTGCCAGCAGGGCCAGGGGGCGCTTGGTCAACGAGCAGTACGTC.

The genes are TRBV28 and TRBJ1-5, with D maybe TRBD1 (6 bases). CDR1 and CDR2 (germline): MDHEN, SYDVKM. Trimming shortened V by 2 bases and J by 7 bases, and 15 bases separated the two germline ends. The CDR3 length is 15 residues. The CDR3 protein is CASSLNRERRQPQHF. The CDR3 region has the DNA TGTGCCAGCAGTTTAAACAGGGAACGCAGGCAGCCCCAGCATTTT.

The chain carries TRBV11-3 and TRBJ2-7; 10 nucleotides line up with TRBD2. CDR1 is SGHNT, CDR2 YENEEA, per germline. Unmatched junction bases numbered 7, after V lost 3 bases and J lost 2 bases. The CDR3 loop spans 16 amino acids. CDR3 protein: CASSFGSGRKPYEQYV. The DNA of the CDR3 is TGTGCCAGCAGCTTCGGTAGCGGGAGGAAACCCTACGAGCAGTACGTC.

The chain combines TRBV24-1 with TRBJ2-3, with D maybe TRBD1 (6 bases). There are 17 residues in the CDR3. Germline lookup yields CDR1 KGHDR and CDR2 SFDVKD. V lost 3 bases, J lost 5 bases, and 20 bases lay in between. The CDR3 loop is CATSDETGIVELDTQYF. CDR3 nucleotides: TGTGCCACCAGTGATGAAACAGGGATTGTGGAGTTAGATACGCAGTATTTT.

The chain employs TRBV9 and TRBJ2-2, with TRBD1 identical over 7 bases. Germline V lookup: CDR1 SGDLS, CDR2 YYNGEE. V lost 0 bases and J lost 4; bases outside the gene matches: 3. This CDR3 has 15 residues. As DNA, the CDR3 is TGTGCCAGCAGCGTAGGGGACAGTGTCACCGGGGAGCTGTTTTTT. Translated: CASSVGDSVTGELFF.

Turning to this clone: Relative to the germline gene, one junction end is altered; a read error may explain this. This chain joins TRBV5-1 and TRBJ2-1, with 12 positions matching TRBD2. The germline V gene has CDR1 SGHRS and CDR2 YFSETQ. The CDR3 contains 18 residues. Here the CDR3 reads CASSLGLAGGLPYNEQFF. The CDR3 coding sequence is TGTGCCAGCAGCTTGGGGCTAGCGGGGGGGCTCCCCTACAATGAGCAGTTCTTC.

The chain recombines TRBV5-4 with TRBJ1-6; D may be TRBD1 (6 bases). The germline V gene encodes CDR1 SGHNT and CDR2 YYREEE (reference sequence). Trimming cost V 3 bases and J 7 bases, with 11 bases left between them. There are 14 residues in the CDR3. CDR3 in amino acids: CASSSRTDNSPLHF. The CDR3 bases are TGTGCCAGCAGCTCCCGGACAGACAATTCACCCCTCCACTTT.

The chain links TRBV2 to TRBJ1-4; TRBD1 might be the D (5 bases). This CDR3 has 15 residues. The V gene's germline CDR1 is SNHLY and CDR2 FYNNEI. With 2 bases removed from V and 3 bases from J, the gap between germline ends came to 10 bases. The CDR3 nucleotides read TGTGCCAGCAGTGAAAAGACAGCTTCTAATGAAAAACTGTTTTTT. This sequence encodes CASSEKTASNEKLFF.

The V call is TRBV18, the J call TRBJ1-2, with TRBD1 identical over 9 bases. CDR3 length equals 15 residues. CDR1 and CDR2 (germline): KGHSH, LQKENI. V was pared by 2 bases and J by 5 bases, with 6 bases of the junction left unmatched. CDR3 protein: CASSPNLGQGYGYTF. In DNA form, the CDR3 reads TGTGCCAGCTCACCAAATCTTGGACAGGGGTATGGCTACACCTTC.

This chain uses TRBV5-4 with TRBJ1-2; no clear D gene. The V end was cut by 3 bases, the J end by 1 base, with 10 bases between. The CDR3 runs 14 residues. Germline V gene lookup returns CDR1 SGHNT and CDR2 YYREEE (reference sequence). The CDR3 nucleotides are TGTGCCAGCAGCTCATACAGCGGTAACTATGGCTACACCTTC. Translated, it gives CASSSYSGNYGYTF.

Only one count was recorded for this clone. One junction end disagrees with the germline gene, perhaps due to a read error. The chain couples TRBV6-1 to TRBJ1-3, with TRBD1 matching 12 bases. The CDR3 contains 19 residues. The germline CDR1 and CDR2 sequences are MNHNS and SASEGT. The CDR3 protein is CASREGRPGQGASGNTIYF. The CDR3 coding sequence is TGTGCCAGCAGAGAAGGAAGACCGGGACAGGGGGCATCCGGAAACACCATATATTTT.

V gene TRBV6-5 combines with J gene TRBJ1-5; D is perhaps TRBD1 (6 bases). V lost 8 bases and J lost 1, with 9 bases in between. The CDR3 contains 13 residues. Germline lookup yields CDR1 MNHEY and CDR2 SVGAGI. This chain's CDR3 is CASGTPSNQPQHF. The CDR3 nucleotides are TGTGCCAGCGGGACACCGAGCAATCAGCCCCAGCATTTT.

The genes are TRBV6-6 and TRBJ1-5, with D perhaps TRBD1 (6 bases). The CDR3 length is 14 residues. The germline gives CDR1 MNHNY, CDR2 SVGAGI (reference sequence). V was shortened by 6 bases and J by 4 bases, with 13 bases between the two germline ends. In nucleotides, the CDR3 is TGTGCCAGCAGCCCTGGACAGTTTAATCAGCCCCAGCATTTT. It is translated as CASSPGQFNQPQHF.

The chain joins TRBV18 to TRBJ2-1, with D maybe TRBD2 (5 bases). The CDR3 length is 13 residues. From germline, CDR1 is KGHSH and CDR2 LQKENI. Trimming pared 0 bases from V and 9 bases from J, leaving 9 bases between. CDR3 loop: CASSPPSSGEQFF. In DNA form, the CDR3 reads TGTGCCAGCTCACCACCCTCCAGCGGTGAGCAGTTCTTC. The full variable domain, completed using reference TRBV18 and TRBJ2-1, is NAGVMQNPRHLVRRRGQEARLRCSPMKGHSHVYWYRQLPEEGLKFMVYLQKENIIDESGMPKERFSAEFPKEGPSILRIQQVVRGDSAAYFCASSPPSSGEQFFGPGTRLTVL.

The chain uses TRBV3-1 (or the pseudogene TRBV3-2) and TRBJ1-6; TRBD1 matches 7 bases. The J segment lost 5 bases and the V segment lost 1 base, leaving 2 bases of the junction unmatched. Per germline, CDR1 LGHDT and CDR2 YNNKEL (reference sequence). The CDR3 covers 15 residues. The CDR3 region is CASSQGRGDNSPLHF. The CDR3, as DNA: TGTGCCAGCAGCCAAGGCAGGGGGGATAATTCACCCCTCCACTTT.

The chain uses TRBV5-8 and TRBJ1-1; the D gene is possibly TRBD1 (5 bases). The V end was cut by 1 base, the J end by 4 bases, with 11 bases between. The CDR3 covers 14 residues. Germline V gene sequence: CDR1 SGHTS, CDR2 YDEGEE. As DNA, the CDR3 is TGTGCCAGCAGCTTGAACCAGGGATTCACTGAAGCTTTCTTT. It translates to CASSLNQGFTEAFF.

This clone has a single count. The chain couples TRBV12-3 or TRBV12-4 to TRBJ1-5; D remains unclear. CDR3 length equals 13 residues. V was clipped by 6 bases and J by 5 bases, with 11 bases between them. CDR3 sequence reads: CASRTGSHQPQHF. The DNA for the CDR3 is TGTGCCAGCAGGACCGGGAGCCATCAGCCCCAGCATTTT.

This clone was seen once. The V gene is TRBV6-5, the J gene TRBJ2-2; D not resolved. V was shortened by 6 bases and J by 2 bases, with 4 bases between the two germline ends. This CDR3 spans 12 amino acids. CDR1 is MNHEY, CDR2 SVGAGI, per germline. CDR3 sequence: CASSQNTGELFF. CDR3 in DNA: TGTGCCAGCAGCCAAAACACCGGGGAGCTGTTTTTT.